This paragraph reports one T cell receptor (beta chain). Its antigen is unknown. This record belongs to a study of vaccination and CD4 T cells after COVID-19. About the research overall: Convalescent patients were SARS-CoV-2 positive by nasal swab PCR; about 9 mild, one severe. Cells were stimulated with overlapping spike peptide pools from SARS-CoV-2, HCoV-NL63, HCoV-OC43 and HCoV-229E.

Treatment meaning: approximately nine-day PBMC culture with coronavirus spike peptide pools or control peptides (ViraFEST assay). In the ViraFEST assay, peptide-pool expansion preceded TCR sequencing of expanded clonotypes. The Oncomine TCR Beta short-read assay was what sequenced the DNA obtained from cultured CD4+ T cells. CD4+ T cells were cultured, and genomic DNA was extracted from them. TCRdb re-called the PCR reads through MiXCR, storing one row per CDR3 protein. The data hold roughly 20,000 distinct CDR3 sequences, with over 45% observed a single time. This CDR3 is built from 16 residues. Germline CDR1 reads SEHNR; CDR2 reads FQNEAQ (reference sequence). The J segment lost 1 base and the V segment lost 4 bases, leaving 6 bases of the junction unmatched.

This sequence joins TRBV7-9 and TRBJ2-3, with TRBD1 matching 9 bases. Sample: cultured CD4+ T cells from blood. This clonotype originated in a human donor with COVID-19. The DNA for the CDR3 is TGTGCCAGCAGCTCCACAGGGGGCTTAGGCACAGATACGCAGTATTTT. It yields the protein CASSSTGGLGTDTQYF.